These T cell receptor beta chains were read from a single sample in a study of T cell responses to AZD1222 COVID-19 vaccine. Only in-frame clones appear in the TCRdb table, and some are missing; sequencing was by immunoSEQ multiplex PCR. The table includes about 170,000 clones, approximately 88% detected once. Sequenced here: peripheral blood, sampled 28 days after the second AZD1222 dose. The source of these receptors is an adult who received the AZD1222 COVID-19 vaccine. Both conserved end residues are part of each CDR3. A D gene is named only where the DNA matches it firmly. Clone size is stated in some rows and not others, as once, few, many or a class when expanded.

>-|-|TRBJ2-3|TRBV9
TGTGCCAGCAGCGTAGATCTAGATACGCAGTATTTT
CASSVDLDTQYF
>-|-|TRBJ1-1|TRBV4-1
TGCGCCAGCAGCCAAGACGACAGGTTGGGCACTGAAGCTTTCTTT
CASSQDDRLGTEAFF
>-|-|TRBJ2-7|TRBV7-9
TGTGCCAGCAGCTCCCCTAGCGTTCCTTACGAGCAGTACTTC
CASSSPSVPYEQYF
>-|-|TRBJ2-4|TRBV7-2
TGTGCCAGCAGCTTAGTTCAGAATTTAGCCAAAAACATTCAGTACTTC
CASSLVQNLAKNIQYF
>-|-|TRBJ1-1|TRBV5-4
TGTGCCAGCAGCTTAGGAGCGAAGGGTGGAACTGAAGCTTTCTTT
CASSLGAKGGTEAFF
>-|once|TRBJ1-2|TRBV18
TGTGCCAGCTCACCACAGCGGGGCAACTATGGCTACACCTTC
CASSPQRGNYGYTF
>-|-|TRBJ1-1|TRBV6-1
TGTGCCAGCAGTGAACAGGCGACTCGGGAGAGAACTGAAGCTTTCTTT
CASSEQATRERTEAFF
>-|-|TRBJ1-1|TRBV9
TGTGCCAGCAGCGCTCAGCCGGGCGTGAACACTGAAGCTTTCTTT
CASSAQPGVNTEAFF
>TRBD1|-|TRBJ2-4|TRBV10-2
TGCGCCAGCGGAACAGGGGTCCCCAACAAAAACATTCAGTACTTC
CASGTGVPNKNIQYF
>-|-|TRBJ1-1|TRBV12-5
TGTGCTAGTGGTTCGAGATGGGGCCGGATCTTT
CASGSRWGRIF
>-|-|TRBJ2-7|TRBV7-2
TGTGCCAGCAGCTTAGGACTGATCTACGAGCAGTACTTC
CASSLGLIYEQYF
>-|-|TRBJ1-2|TRBV4-3
TGCGCCAGCAGCCAAGATTTCCCTAATGCATGGGCCTATGGCTACACCTTC
CASSQDFPNAWAYGYTF
>-|-|TRBJ1-2|TRBV18
TGTGCCAGCTCACCGGTATCAGGGAGCTACACCTTC
CASSPVSGSYTF
>-|-|TRBJ2-1|TRBV5-1
TGCGCCAGCAGCTTGGCCTTCGGTAATGAGCAGTTCTTC
CASSLAFGNEQFF
>-|-|TRBJ1-2|TRBV7-6
TGTGCCAGCAGCACAGGGCCGAACTATGGCTACACCTTC
CASSTGPNYGYTF
>-|-|TRBJ1-4|TRBV7-9
TGTGCCAGCAGCTTAGCGCTGGCAGCAACTAATGAAAAACTGTTTTTT
CASSLALAATNEKLFF
>TRBD1|-|TRBJ2-7|TRBV7-8
TGTGCCAGCAGCTTAGGCCCTGGACAGGGGGAGGGGTACGAGCAGTACTTC
CASSLGPGQGEGYEQYF
>TRBD1|-|TRBJ2-1|TRBV15
TGTGCCACCAGCAGAGATTTGAGTGTGCCGGGACAGCAGTTAAGCAATGAGCAGTTCTTC
CATSRDLSVPGQQLSNEQFF
>TRBD1|-|TRBJ1-2|TRBV27
TGTGCCAGCAGTCCCACCTCGGACAGGGCAAACTATGGCTACACCTTC
CASSPTSDRANYGYTF
>TRBD1|-|TRBJ2-6|TRBV7-9
TGTGCCAGCAGCTTAGGTGGACAGGGACACCCTGGGGCCAACGTCCTGACTTTC
CASSLGGQGHPGANVLTF
>-|once|TRBJ1-1|TRBV5-8
TGTGCCAGCAGCCTATTCGGGGCTGAAGCTTTCTTT
CASSLFGAEAFF
>TRBD2|-|TRBJ2-1|TRBV13
TGTGCCAGCAGCTTCCGACTAGCGCGCTACAATGAGCAGTTCTTC
CASSFRLARYNEQFF
>-|-|TRBJ1-5|TRBV12-5
TGTGCTAGTGGTTTGGTACTGATAGGGGGACTTCCACCTCAGCCCCAGCATTTT
CASGLVLIGGLPPQPQHF